This T cell receptor beta chain originates from a study of blood T cell repertoires in COVID-19. This clone was observed once. TCRdb keeps only in-frame clones here, not all; method: immunoSEQ multiplex PCR. The repertoire has some 310,000 clones, about nine tenths of them found once; the top ten carry less than 3.5%. The length of the CDR3 is 14 residues. Deletions cut 8 bases from V and 8 bases from J, with 16 bases between. Per the germline V gene, CDR1 is MNHEY and CDR2 is SVGAGI. The receptor was derived from a woman in her twenties or thirties with COVID-19, enrolled during active disease. Sequencing was performed on peripheral blood. V and J are TRBV6-5 and TRBJ1-6; D is possibly TRBD1 (6 bases). This CDR3 is CASGGRGADSPLHF. The CDR3 nucleotides read TGTGCCAGCGGGGGCAGGGGAGCCGATTCACCCCTCCACTTT.